This is a list of T cell receptor beta chains from one sample in a study of spatial heterogeneity in lung cancer. TCRdb re-derived calls from the 5' RACE reads in MiXCR, one entry per CDR3 protein. Found here are tens of thousands of distinct CDR3 sequences, 4.6% of them singletons; the top ten hold roughly 36%. The sample was PBMCs, taken at surgery. All receptors derive from a male donor with early-stage non-small cell lung cancer. Both conserved end residues are part of each CDR3. Fields, in order: CDR3 length, V gene, J gene, D gene, clone size, CDR3 DNA, CDR3 protein. A D gene is named only where the DNA matches it firmly. Clone size is shown for a subset of rows, as once, few, many or a class of expanded clone.

cdr3_length: 13
v_call: TRBV2
j_call: TRBJ1-2
d_call: TRBD1
clone_size: many
cdr3_nt: TGTGCCAGCAGTCAGACAGGGGGCGATGGCTACACCTTC
cdr3_aa: CASSQTGGDGYTF

cdr3_length: 15
v_call: TRBV21-1
j_call: TRBJ2-5
d_call: .
clone_size: few
cdr3_nt: TGTGCCAGCAGCGACGACAAGGCTCTCCAAGAGACCCAGTACTTC
cdr3_aa: CASSDDKALQETQYF

cdr3_length: 12
v_call: TRBV18
j_call: TRBJ1-2
d_call: .
clone_size: many
cdr3_nt: TGTGCCAGCTCACGAAGAGGCTATGGCTACACCTTC
cdr3_aa: CASSRRGYGYTF

cdr3_length: 13
v_call: TRBV19
j_call: TRBJ1-2
d_call: TRBD1
clone_size: many
cdr3_nt: TGTGCCAGTAGTGCCCGACAGGGGCATGGCTACACCTTC
cdr3_aa: CASSARQGHGYTF

cdr3_length: 16
v_call: TRBV7-2
j_call: TRBJ2-1
d_call: .
clone_size: many
cdr3_nt: TGTGCCAGCAGCTTATGGTCCAGAACCACCTACAATGAGCAGTTCTTC
cdr3_aa: CASSLWSRTTYNEQFF

cdr3_length: 15
v_call: TRBV5-1
j_call: TRBJ2-3
d_call: TRBD2
clone_size: many
cdr3_nt: TGCGCCAGCAGCTTGGAAGGAGGGAGGGGAGATACGCAGTATTTT
cdr3_aa: CASSLEGGRGDTQYF

cdr3_length: 12
v_call: TRBV20-1
j_call: TRBJ1-2
d_call: .
clone_size: many
cdr3_nt: TGCAGTGCTAGTCTATCTAACTATGGCTACACCTTC
cdr3_aa: CSASLSNYGYTF

cdr3_length: 12
v_call: TRBV12-3/TRBV12-4
j_call: TRBJ1-2
d_call: .
clone_size: many
cdr3_nt: TGTGCCAGCAGTTTTAGTGACTATGGCTACACCTTC
cdr3_aa: CASSFSDYGYTF

cdr3_length: 14
v_call: TRBV11-2
j_call: TRBJ2-7
d_call: TRBD1
clone_size: many
cdr3_nt: TGTGCCAGCAAGGCCCAGGGGGCATCCTACGAGCAGTACTTC
cdr3_aa: CASKAQGASYEQYF

cdr3_length: 14
v_call: TRBV29-1
j_call: TRBJ2-7
d_call: TRBD1
clone_size: large
cdr3_nt: TGCAGCGTTGAGATCGGCGACAGGGGCTACGAGCAGTACTTC
cdr3_aa: CSVEIGDRGYEQYF

cdr3_length: 15
v_call: TRBV14
j_call: TRBJ2-7
d_call: .
clone_size: many
cdr3_nt: TGTGCCAGCAGCCAAGGGAGGGGATGGGCTTACGAGCAGTACTTC
cdr3_aa: CASSQGRGWAYEQYF

cdr3_length: 15
v_call: TRBV11-3
j_call: TRBJ2-1
d_call: TRBD2
clone_size: many
cdr3_nt: TGTGCCAGCAGCTTAGCGGGGGGCTCCTACAATGAGCAGTTCTTC
cdr3_aa: CASSLAGGSYNEQFF

cdr3_length: 12
v_call: TRBV7-9
j_call: TRBJ1-6
d_call: .
clone_size: many
cdr3_nt: TGTGCCAGCAGCTTAAACACGTCACCCCTCCACTTT
cdr3_aa: CASSLNTSPLHF

cdr3_length: 15
v_call: TRBV6-1
j_call: TRBJ2-7
d_call: TRBD1
clone_size: many
cdr3_nt: TGTGCCAGCTTAACTATTCGGGACAGGGGGGGCGAGCAGTACTTC
cdr3_aa: CASLTIRDRGGEQYF

cdr3_length: 15
v_call: TRBV19
j_call: TRBJ1-2
d_call: TRBD1
clone_size: .
cdr3_nt: TGTGCCAGTAGTAGGAACCCGACAGGGGGCTATGGCTACACCTTC
cdr3_aa: CASSRNPTGGYGYTF

cdr3_length: 15
v_call: TRBV7-2
j_call: TRBJ1-3
d_call: .
clone_size: many
cdr3_nt: TGTGCCAGCAGCTTAGTCAGGGTCCCTGGAAACACCATATATTTT
cdr3_aa: CASSLVRVPGNTIYF

cdr3_length: 14
v_call: TRBV10-1
j_call: TRBJ2-7
d_call: TRBD1
clone_size: many
cdr3_nt: TGCGCCAGCAAAGTTACCGGGACAGTTTACGAGCAGTACTTC
cdr3_aa: CASKVTGTVYEQYF

cdr3_length: 16
v_call: TRBV5-5
j_call: TRBJ2-1
d_call: .
clone_size: many
cdr3_nt: TGTGCCAGCAGTATGGGAAGGACGAGCTCCTACAATGAGCAGTTCTTC
cdr3_aa: CASSMGRTSSYNEQFF

cdr3_length: 14
v_call: TRBV15
j_call: TRBJ2-1
d_call: .
clone_size: many
cdr3_nt: TGTGCCACCAGCAGAGCGGGAGTAGACAATGAGCAGTTCTTC
cdr3_aa: CATSRAGVDNEQFF

cdr3_length: 16
v_call: TRBV28
j_call: TRBJ1-5
d_call: .
clone_size: many
cdr3_nt: TGTGCCAGCAGTTTACCCCAAGGACTGACCATGAAGGGCCAGCATTTT
cdr3_aa: CASSLPQGLTMKGQHF

cdr3_length: 15
v_call: TRBV7-9
j_call: TRBJ1-4
d_call: .
clone_size: many
cdr3_nt: TGTGCCAGCAGCTTAGACGATGGGACTTGGGAAAAACTGTTTTTT
cdr3_aa: CASSLDDGTWEKLFF

cdr3_length: 14
v_call: TRBV10-3
j_call: TRBJ2-7
d_call: TRBD2
clone_size: many
cdr3_nt: TGTGCCATCTCGGCTAGCGGGGGCCACTACGAGCAGTACTTC
cdr3_aa: CAISASGGHYEQYF

cdr3_length: 15
v_call: TRBV6-2/TRBV6-3
j_call: TRBJ2-7
d_call: .
clone_size: .
cdr3_nt: TGTGCCAGCAGCTACCCCCTGACTCCCACCTACGAGCAGTACTTC
cdr3_aa: CASSYPLTPTYEQYF

cdr3_length: 15
v_call: TRBV7-8
j_call: TRBJ2-7
d_call: TRBD2
clone_size: many
cdr3_nt: TGTGCCAGCAGCTTAGCGGATGGGACTAGCGGCGAGCAGTACTTC
cdr3_aa: CASSLADGTSGEQYF

cdr3_length: 16
v_call: TRBV7-9
j_call: TRBJ2-7
d_call: TRBD1
clone_size: many
cdr3_nt: TGTGCCAGCAGCTTAGTATCGGGACAGGGGGGCTACGAGCAGTACTTC
cdr3_aa: CASSLVSGQGGYEQYF

cdr3_length: 15
v_call: TRBV7-9
j_call: TRBJ2-5
d_call: .
clone_size: many
cdr3_nt: TGTGCCAGCAGCTTACAGGGCGTGGACCAAGAGACCCAGTACTTC
cdr3_aa: CASSLQGVDQETQYF

cdr3_length: 16
v_call: TRBV27
j_call: TRBJ2-2
d_call: .
clone_size: many
cdr3_nt: TGTGCCAGCTCTTCCCAGGGGCGATTGAACACCGGGGAGCTGTTTTTT
cdr3_aa: CASSSQGRLNTGELFF

cdr3_length: 13
v_call: TRBV12-3/TRBV12-4
j_call: TRBJ2-5
d_call: TRBD2
clone_size: many
cdr3_nt: TGTGCCAGCAGTTCTAGCGGGGAAGAGACCCAGTACTTC
cdr3_aa: CASSSSGEETQYF

cdr3_length: 11
v_call: TRBV5-6
j_call: TRBJ1-1
d_call: .
clone_size: few
cdr3_nt: TGTGCCAGCACCCGACAAGGGACGGCTTTCTTT
cdr3_aa: CASTRQGTAFF

cdr3_length: 16
v_call: TRBV6-6
j_call: TRBJ2-5
d_call: .
clone_size: many
cdr3_nt: TGTGCCAGCAGTTACGGCTCAGGGACAAGGGGTGAGACCCAGTACTTC
cdr3_aa: CASSYGSGTRGETQYF

cdr3_length: 15
v_call: TRBV11-2
j_call: TRBJ2-1
d_call: .
clone_size: many
cdr3_nt: TGTGCCAGCAGCTTAGATGTTGGGTGGCACAATGAGCAGTTCTTC
cdr3_aa: CASSLDVGWHNEQFF

cdr3_length: 16
v_call: TRBV3-1
j_call: TRBJ1-2
d_call: TRBD1
clone_size: many
cdr3_nt: TGTGCCAGCAGCCACGACCGACAGGGTCCAAACTATGGCTACACCTTC
cdr3_aa: CASSHDRQGPNYGYTF

cdr3_length: 19
v_call: TRBV5-1
j_call: TRBJ2-7
d_call: TRBD2
clone_size: many
cdr3_nt: TGCGCCAGCAGCCCAATGACCCAAGGACTAGCGAAGAGCTCCTACGAGCAGTACTTC
cdr3_aa: CASSPMTQGLAKSSYEQYF

cdr3_length: 15
v_call: TRBV11-2
j_call: TRBJ2-5
d_call: TRBD2
clone_size: few
cdr3_nt: TGTGCCAGCAGCCGACTAGCGGGAGGCCAAGAGACCCAGTACTTC
cdr3_aa: CASSRLAGGQETQYF

cdr3_length: 15
v_call: TRBV30
j_call: TRBJ1-6
d_call: .
clone_size: many
cdr3_nt: TGTGCCTGGAGTGTATGGGCCATTGGGAACTCACCCCTCCACTTT
cdr3_aa: CAWSVWAIGNSPLHF

cdr3_length: 13
v_call: TRBV30
j_call: TRBJ1-1
d_call: .
clone_size: many
cdr3_nt: TGTGCCTGGCAATGGGGGAGGACAGCTGAAGCTTTCTTT
cdr3_aa: CAWQWGRTAEAFF

cdr3_length: 17
v_call: TRBV4-3
j_call: TRBJ2-7
d_call: TRBD2
clone_size: many
cdr3_nt: TGCGCCAGCAGCCGAGGGACTAGCGGGAGCCTCGCCTACGAGCAGTACTTC
cdr3_aa: CASSRGTSGSLAYEQYF

cdr3_length: 12
v_call: TRBV5-1
j_call: TRBJ2-2
d_call: .
clone_size: many
cdr3_nt: TGCGCCAGCAGCTTGTGGGCAGAGGAGCTGTTTTTT
cdr3_aa: CASSLWAEELFF

cdr3_length: 15
v_call: TRBV7-2
j_call: TRBJ2-3
d_call: .
clone_size: many
cdr3_nt: TGTGCCAGCAGCTTCAAGACTAGTGGCACAGATACGCAGTATTTT
cdr3_aa: CASSFKTSGTDTQYF

cdr3_length: 16
v_call: TRBV7-3
j_call: TRBJ2-1
d_call: TRBD2
clone_size: many
cdr3_nt: TGTGCCAGCAGCTTAAAGGCGCTAGCGGCTTACAATGAGCAGTTCTTC
cdr3_aa: CASSLKALAAYNEQFF

cdr3_length: 15
v_call: TRBV5-4
j_call: TRBJ2-5
d_call: TRBD2
clone_size: .
cdr3_nt: TGTGCCAGCAGCTCGACTAGCGGGAGTGGGGAGACCCAGTACTTC
cdr3_aa: CASSSTSGSGETQYF

cdr3_length: 15
v_call: TRBV14
j_call: TRBJ1-2
d_call: .
clone_size: many
cdr3_nt: TGTGCCAGCAGCCACTCTATCGGCGCTAACTATGGCTACACCTTC
cdr3_aa: CASSHSIGANYGYTF

cdr3_length: 13
v_call: TRBV7-2
j_call: TRBJ1-4
d_call: .
clone_size: many
cdr3_nt: TGTGCCAGCAGCCGTGCCAGGGATGAAAAACTGTTTTTT
cdr3_aa: CASSRARDEKLFF

cdr3_length: 17
v_call: TRBV7-2
j_call: TRBJ2-1
d_call: TRBD2
clone_size: many
cdr3_nt: TGTGCCAGCAGGCCCGGGACTAGCGCGTCATCCTACAATGAGCAGTTCTTC
cdr3_aa: CASRPGTSASSYNEQFF

cdr3_length: 14
v_call: TRBV15
j_call: TRBJ2-3
d_call: .
clone_size: few
cdr3_nt: TGTGCCACCAGCAGAGATCGGGGTGGCGATACGCAGTATTTT
cdr3_aa: CATSRDRGGDTQYF

cdr3_length: 16
v_call: TRBV6-5
j_call: TRBJ2-7
d_call: .
clone_size: many
cdr3_nt: TGTGCCAGCAGTTTGTTACAGGGAGGGAGAGCGGACGAGCAGTACTTC
cdr3_aa: CASSLLQGGRADEQYF

cdr3_length: 13
v_call: TRBV5-6
j_call: TRBJ1-2
d_call: .
clone_size: many
cdr3_nt: TGTGCCAGCAGCGGCATGACAGAGTATGGCTACACCTTC
cdr3_aa: CASSGMTEYGYTF

cdr3_length: 16
v_call: TRBV27
j_call: TRBJ2-1
d_call: TRBD2
clone_size: many
cdr3_nt: TGTGCCAGCAGTAAAGGTCTAGCGGGGGGGCCTTATGAGCAGTTCTTC
cdr3_aa: CASSKGLAGGPYEQFF

cdr3_length: 12
v_call: TRBV9
j_call: TRBJ2-7
d_call: .
clone_size: many
cdr3_nt: TGTGCCAGCAGCTCCGGCTCCTACGAGCAGTACTTC
cdr3_aa: CASSSGSYEQYF

cdr3_length: 18
v_call: TRBV19
j_call: TRBJ2-4
d_call: TRBD2
clone_size: many
cdr3_nt: TGTGCCAGTTGTCCGGGACTAGCGGGAGCACTAGCCAAAAACATTCAGTACTTC
cdr3_aa: CASCPGLAGALAKNIQYF

cdr3_length: 13
v_call: TRBV20-1
j_call: TRBJ2-2
d_call: .
clone_size: many
cdr3_nt: TGCAGTGCTAGAGCGGAGAACACCGGGGAGCTGTTTTTT
cdr3_aa: CSARAENTGELFF

cdr3_length: 13
v_call: TRBV27
j_call: TRBJ2-1
d_call: .
clone_size: many
cdr3_nt: TGTGCCAGCAGTTTTCAGGGGAGGGATGAGCAGTTCTTC
cdr3_aa: CASSFQGRDEQFF

cdr3_length: 13
v_call: TRBV27
j_call: TRBJ1-2
d_call: .
clone_size: many
cdr3_nt: TGTGCCAGCCGAAGCGGGCAGTTAACTGGCTACACCTTC
cdr3_aa: CASRSGQLTGYTF

cdr3_length: 14
v_call: TRBV27
j_call: TRBJ1-2
d_call: .
clone_size: .
cdr3_nt: TGTGCCAGCAGTCCCCGGTTGAGGGCCTATGGCTACACCTTC
cdr3_aa: CASSPRLRAYGYTF

cdr3_length: 13
v_call: TRBV19
j_call: TRBJ2-3
d_call: .
clone_size: many
cdr3_nt: TGTGCCTCGGGCGGGCAGGCCACAGATACGCAGTATTTT
cdr3_aa: CASGGQATDTQYF

cdr3_length: 19
v_call: TRBV4-2
j_call: TRBJ2-1
d_call: TRBD1
clone_size: many
cdr3_nt: TGTGCCAGCAGCCCTAGACAGGGGGCAATGAGCAGTTCGGCCAACGAGCAGTTCTTC
cdr3_aa: CASSPRQGAMSSSANEQFF

cdr3_length: 17
v_call: TRBV10-3
j_call: TRBJ1-3
d_call: .
clone_size: .
cdr3_nt: TGTGCCATCAGTGACCCGGACCCGGTAAAGTCTGGAAACACCATATATTTT
cdr3_aa: CAISDPDPVKSGNTIYF